This paragraph covers one T cell receptor (beta chain) sequence. What it binds is not known. With 3 bases removed from V and 3 bases from J, the gap between germline ends came to 13 bases. The CDR3 sequence is 14 residues long. Germline-derived CDR1 and CDR2 are DFQATT and SNEGSKA (reference sequence). These data come from a study of identical twins. Notes on the study in general: Among monozygotic twins, out-of-frame TCR alpha sharing exceeded what models predicted. Low generation probability was overrepresented in out-of-frame alpha sequences shared by twins.

No donor was unhealthy or non-Caucasian. Via MiXCR, TCRdb re-called the 5' RACE reads, giving one row per CDR3 protein. Of approximately 410,000 distinct CDR3 sequences in the sample, about a fifth were seen once. The V and J genes are TRBV20-1 and TRBJ2-3, with D perhaps being TRBD1 or TRBD2 (6 bases each). Sequencing was carried out using naive T cells sorted from blood. The TCR originated in a man aged 45-65 years in good health. The CDR3 nucleotides read TGCAGTGCTAGGGGGGCGGGGAGGACAGATACGCAGTATTTT. Its translation: CSARGAGRTDTQYF.